The rows below give T cell receptor beta chains drawn from one sample of a study of PD-1 blockade in classical Hodgkin lymphoma. Some clones are missing from TCRdb's copy, which holds only in-frame ones; the method was immunoSEQ multiplex PCR. The data contain roughly 60,000 clones, more than 75% of them singletons. The input for sequencing was peripheral blood mononuclear cells (PBMCs), taken before the second cycle of nivolumab. These receptors were obtained from a human donor with classical Hodgkin lymphoma. Both conserved end residues are part of each CDR3. Each record gives: CDR3 DNA, CDR3 protein, V gene, J gene, D gene, clone size. A D gene is named only where the DNA matches it firmly. Some rows have no size entry. The others give once, few or many, or a class for an expanded clone.

cdr3_nt: TGTGCCAGCGCAGGCGCCCCCTACGAGCAGTACTTC; cdr3_aa: CASAGAPYEQYF; v_call: TRBV6-1; j_call: TRBJ2-7; d_call: .; clone_size: .
cdr3_nt: TGTGCCAGCAGGAGGTCGGGGGGGGTCTACGAGCAGTACTTC; cdr3_aa: CASRRSGGVYEQYF; v_call: TRBV7-2; j_call: TRBJ2-7; d_call: TRBD2; clone_size: .
cdr3_nt: TGCGCCAGCAGCACCCGGCAGGGGATCGGGGAGACCCAGTACTTC; cdr3_aa: CASSTRQGIGETQYF; v_call: TRBV5-1; j_call: TRBJ2-5; d_call: .; clone_size: .
cdr3_nt: TGTGCCAGCAGTGAACCTAATGCAGATACGCAGTATTTT; cdr3_aa: CASSEPNADTQYF; v_call: TRBV2; j_call: TRBJ2-3; d_call: .; clone_size: .
cdr3_nt: TGTGCCAGCGGGGACAGTCAAGAGACCCAGTACTTC; cdr3_aa: CASGDSQETQYF; v_call: TRBV27; j_call: TRBJ2-5; d_call: TRBD1; clone_size: .
cdr3_nt: TGTGCCAGCAGCTTGAGGTCCCTGGGGCCCACAGATACGCAGTATTTT; cdr3_aa: CASSLRSLGPTDTQYF; v_call: TRBV5-4; j_call: TRBJ2-3; d_call: .; clone_size: .
cdr3_nt: TGTGCCATCAGTCCGGGACTAGCGGGGGGGCCCGGATCGGGGCAGTTCTTC; cdr3_aa: CAISPGLAGGPGSGQFF; v_call: TRBV10-3; j_call: TRBJ2-1; d_call: TRBD2; clone_size: .
cdr3_nt: TGCGCCAGCAGCTTGGAGGGGTTCAATCAGCCCCAGCATTTT; cdr3_aa: CASSLEGFNQPQHF; v_call: TRBV5-1; j_call: TRBJ1-5; d_call: .; clone_size: .
cdr3_nt: TGCGCCAGCAGGATAGAACCTAGCGGCAATGAGCAGTTCTTC; cdr3_aa: CASRIEPSGNEQFF; v_call: TRBV5-1; j_call: TRBJ2-1; d_call: TRBD2; clone_size: .
cdr3_nt: TGCGCCAGCAGCGAAACAGGTCCTAATGAGCAGTTCTTC; cdr3_aa: CASSETGPNEQFF; v_call: TRBV5-1; j_call: TRBJ2-1; d_call: .; clone_size: .
cdr3_nt: TGTGCCAGCAGCTTGGGACTAGCGGGGGCAGAGACCCAGTACTTC; cdr3_aa: CASSLGLAGAETQYF; v_call: TRBV5-5; j_call: TRBJ2-5; d_call: TRBD2; clone_size: .
cdr3_nt: TGTGCCAGTAGTCCCCACCCCAAGAACACTGAAGCTTTCTTT; cdr3_aa: CASSPHPKNTEAFF; v_call: TRBV19; j_call: TRBJ1-1; d_call: .; clone_size: .
cdr3_nt: TGTGCTAGTGGTTTGGTACCCGGGACAGGGTCAACTAATGAAAAACTGTTTTTT; cdr3_aa: CASGLVPGTGSTNEKLFF; v_call: TRBV12-5; j_call: TRBJ1-4; d_call: TRBD1; clone_size: .
cdr3_nt: TGCGCCAGCAGCTTGGTCCGGGCCCCATCCTACGAGCAGTACTTC; cdr3_aa: CASSLVRAPSYEQYF; v_call: TRBV5-1; j_call: TRBJ2-7; d_call: .; clone_size: once
cdr3_nt: TGCGCCAGCTCATTCGGGGCTGGGGCTCACAATGAGCAGTTCTTC; cdr3_aa: CASSFGAGAHNEQFF; v_call: TRBV5-1; j_call: TRBJ2-1; d_call: .; clone_size: few
cdr3_nt: TGTGCCAGCAGCCTCTCTAGCACAGAGACCCAGTACTTC; cdr3_aa: CASSLSSTETQYF; v_call: TRBV11-3; j_call: TRBJ2-5; d_call: .; clone_size: .
cdr3_nt: TGCGCCAGCAGCCCTCGGACAGGGGGCACTGAAGCTTTCTTT; cdr3_aa: CASSPRTGGTEAFF; v_call: TRBV5-1; j_call: TRBJ1-1; d_call: TRBD1; clone_size: .
cdr3_nt: TGTGCCAGCAGTGGGAACCTCTGGGAGCAGTACTTC; cdr3_aa: CASSGNLWEQYF; v_call: TRBV6-1; j_call: TRBJ2-7; d_call: .; clone_size: .
cdr3_nt: TGTGCCAGTAGTGCCAGACTAGCGGGGGACTTCACAGATACGCAGTATTTT; cdr3_aa: CASSARLAGDFTDTQYF; v_call: TRBV19; j_call: TRBJ2-3; d_call: TRBD2; clone_size: .
cdr3_nt: TGCGCCAGCAGCACCTCAGGGTACCCACAAGAGACCCAGTACTTC; cdr3_aa: CASSTSGYPQETQYF; v_call: TRBV5-1; j_call: TRBJ2-5; d_call: .; clone_size: .
cdr3_nt: TGTGCCAGCAGCTTACGAGCGAGTAACATGATGTCACCCCTCCACTTT; cdr3_aa: CASSLRASNMMSPLHF; v_call: TRBV11-2; j_call: TRBJ1-6; d_call: .; clone_size: .
cdr3_nt: TGCGCCAGCAGCCCACCTGGGGCAGAGGGGACCGGGGAGCTGTTTTTT; cdr3_aa: CASSPPGAEGTGELFF; v_call: TRBV5-1; j_call: TRBJ2-2; d_call: .; clone_size: .
cdr3_nt: TGCGCCAGCAGCTTGTCGAACTCCTACGAGCAGTACTTC; cdr3_aa: CASSLSNSYEQYF; v_call: TRBV5-1; j_call: TRBJ2-7; d_call: .; clone_size: .
cdr3_nt: TGTGCCGCGACGGACAACAATGAGCAGTTCTTC; cdr3_aa: CAATDNNEQFF; v_call: TRBV28; j_call: TRBJ2-1; d_call: .; clone_size: .
cdr3_nt: TGCGCCAGCAGCTTCGAGGGGGCCGGGGAGCTGTTTTTT; cdr3_aa: CASSFEGAGELFF; v_call: TRBV5-1; j_call: TRBJ2-2; d_call: .; clone_size: .
cdr3_nt: TGTGCCAGCAGTTACTCGAGGCAGGGTGGCTATGGCTACACCTTC; cdr3_aa: CASSYSRQGGYGYTF; v_call: TRBV6-5; j_call: TRBJ1-2; d_call: .; clone_size: .
cdr3_nt: TGTGCCAGCAGACGGTCGGGGTACGAGCAGTACTTC; cdr3_aa: CASRRSGYEQYF; v_call: TRBV5-6; j_call: TRBJ2-7; d_call: .; clone_size: .
cdr3_nt: TGTGCCAGCAGTCCCCTCGGGGACCTATTGGCGACCCAGTACTTC; cdr3_aa: CASSPLGDLLATQYF; v_call: TRBV28; j_call: TRBJ2-5; d_call: .; clone_size: .
cdr3_nt: TGTGCCAGCAGTGAGATAGCGGCTCTTCGGGGGACCTACGAGCAGTACTTC; cdr3_aa: CASSEIAALRGTYEQYF; v_call: TRBV6-1; j_call: TRBJ2-7; d_call: .; clone_size: .
cdr3_nt: TGTGCCAGCTCACCCGGACTAGCGGGGCAAGAGACCCAGTACTTC; cdr3_aa: CASSPGLAGQETQYF; v_call: TRBV18; j_call: TRBJ2-5; d_call: TRBD2; clone_size: .
cdr3_nt: TGTGCCAGCAGCTCGTTACAGGGGGCAAACACTGAAGCTTTCTTT; cdr3_aa: CASSSLQGANTEAFF; v_call: TRBV11-3; j_call: TRBJ1-1; d_call: TRBD1; clone_size: .
cdr3_nt: TGCGCCAGCAGCACGAGGACAGGGAACACAGATACGCAGTATTTT; cdr3_aa: CASSTRTGNTDTQYF; v_call: TRBV5-1; j_call: TRBJ2-3; d_call: TRBD1; clone_size: .
cdr3_nt: TGCAGCGGAGTCCCCTGGACAGGGTCGGGCTACACCTTC; cdr3_aa: CSGVPWTGSGYTF; v_call: TRBV29-1; j_call: TRBJ1-2; d_call: TRBD1; clone_size: few
cdr3_nt: TGTGCCAGCAGCTTTGGGGGTAGTGGCTACACCTTC; cdr3_aa: CASSFGGSGYTF; v_call: TRBV5-6; j_call: TRBJ1-2; d_call: .; clone_size: once
cdr3_nt: TGCGCCAGCAGCTTGGACAGGTCGAGAACTGAAGCTTTCTTT; cdr3_aa: CASSLDRSRTEAFF; v_call: TRBV5-1; j_call: TRBJ1-1; d_call: .; clone_size: .
cdr3_nt: TGCGCCAGCAGCCAAGGGAATGGGGTGTATGAGCAGTTCTTC; cdr3_aa: CASSQGNGVYEQFF; v_call: TRBV4-1; j_call: TRBJ2-1; d_call: .; clone_size: .
cdr3_nt: TGTGCCAGCAGCTTAGCCCGGGGACTATACAATGAGCAGTTCTTC; cdr3_aa: CASSLARGLYNEQFF; v_call: TRBV7-2; j_call: TRBJ2-1; d_call: TRBD2; clone_size: .
cdr3_nt: TGTGCCAGTGGGGGTGGCAGGGCCCTGCGCGGCTACACCTTC; cdr3_aa: CASGGGRALRGYTF; v_call: TRBV19; j_call: TRBJ1-2; d_call: .; clone_size: .
cdr3_nt: TGTGCCAGCAGCCGCGACCGACTATACGGCCAAGCTAACTATGGCTACACCTTC; cdr3_aa: CASSRDRLYGQANYGYTF; v_call: TRBV7-9; j_call: TRBJ1-2; d_call: .; clone_size: .
cdr3_nt: TGTGCCAGCAGCTTCCGACAGAATAATGAAAAACTGTTTTTT; cdr3_aa: CASSFRQNNEKLFF; v_call: TRBV7-9; j_call: TRBJ1-4; d_call: .; clone_size: .
cdr3_nt: TGTGCCAGCAGCTCTTCGGGCCTTACCTACGAGCAGTACTTC; cdr3_aa: CASSSSGLTYEQYF; v_call: TRBV7-9; j_call: TRBJ2-7; d_call: .; clone_size: .
cdr3_nt: TGTGCCAGCAGTGAAAGGCCAGGGGGCGACGAGCAGTACTTC; cdr3_aa: CASSERPGGDEQYF; v_call: TRBV2; j_call: TRBJ2-7; d_call: TRBD1; clone_size: .
cdr3_nt: TGCGCCAGCAGCTTGGACCTAGCGGCGTACGAGCAGTACTTC; cdr3_aa: CASSLDLAAYEQYF; v_call: TRBV5-1; j_call: TRBJ2-7; d_call: TRBD2; clone_size: .
cdr3_nt: TGTGCCAGCGGCGAACCTAGAACCTCCTACAATGAGCAGTTCTTC; cdr3_aa: CASGEPRTSYNEQFF; v_call: TRBV27; j_call: TRBJ2-1; d_call: .; clone_size: .
cdr3_nt: TGCGCCAGCAGTTTAGGTAGGGGACTAAATTCACCCCTCCACTTT; cdr3_aa: CASSLGRGLNSPLHF; v_call: TRBV5-1; j_call: TRBJ1-6; d_call: .; clone_size: few
cdr3_nt: TGCGCCAGCAGCTTGGACCCAGGAAAGAACACTGAAGCTTTCTTT; cdr3_aa: CASSLDPGKNTEAFF; v_call: TRBV5-1; j_call: TRBJ1-1; d_call: .; clone_size: .